The rows below give T cell receptor beta chains drawn from one sample of a study of T cell responses to AZD1222 COVID-19 vaccine. Some clones are missing from TCRdb's copy, which holds only in-frame ones; the method was immunoSEQ multiplex PCR. The sample records 150,000 to 200,000 clones, approximately 92% being singletons. The specimen was peripheral blood, collected on day 0 of AZD1222 vaccination. The source is an adult in good health. Each CDR3 is given without its conserved first and last residue.

j_call,v_call,cdr3_aa
TRBJ2-7,TRBV29-1,SVAGRNYEQY
TRBJ2-2,TRBV11-3,ASSLSATGTPGELF
TRBJ2-1,TRBV3-1/TRBV3-2,ASSQDQIQGNEQF
TRBJ2-1,TRBV2,ASSEEARGGAREQF
TRBJ1-4,TRBV19,ASSPRGRNEKLF
TRBJ1-4,TRBV7-6,ASSSSEKLF
TRBJ2-1,TRBV30,AWSPGLAGGLNEQF
TRBJ1-5,TRBV7-3,ASSDQAGVEPQH
TRBJ1-5,TRBV5-1,ASSLGGEGNQPQH
TRBJ1-6,TRBV14,ASSQTFLSQGVDSYNSPLH
TRBJ2-6,TRBV5-4,ASSLQGLSGANVLT
TRBJ1-4,TRBV19,ASSIVRTGGNEKLF
TRBJ2-5,TRBV6-6,ASSYKTGRVQETQY
TRBJ1-5,TRBV7-8,ASGFETGDNQPQH